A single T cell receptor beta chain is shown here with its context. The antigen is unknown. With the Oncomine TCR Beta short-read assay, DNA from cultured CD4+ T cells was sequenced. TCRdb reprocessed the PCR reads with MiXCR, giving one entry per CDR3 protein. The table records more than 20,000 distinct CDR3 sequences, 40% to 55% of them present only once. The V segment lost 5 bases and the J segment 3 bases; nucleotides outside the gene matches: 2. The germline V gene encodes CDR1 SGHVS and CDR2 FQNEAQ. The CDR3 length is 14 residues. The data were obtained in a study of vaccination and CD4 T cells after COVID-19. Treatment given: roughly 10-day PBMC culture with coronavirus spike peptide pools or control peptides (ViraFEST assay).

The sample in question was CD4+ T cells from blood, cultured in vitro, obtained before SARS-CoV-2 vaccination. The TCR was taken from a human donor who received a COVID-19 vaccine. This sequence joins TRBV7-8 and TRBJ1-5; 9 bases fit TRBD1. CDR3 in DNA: TGTGCCAGCAGCGGGGACAGGGTCAATCAGCCCCAGCATTTT. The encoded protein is CASSGDRVNQPQHF.